This T cell receptor beta chain derives from a study of cytomegalovirus exposure and HLA in healthy donors. Whole-study results and caveats: Presence/absence analyses rested on an assumption that sequencing depth was roughly uniform across donors. Indistinguishable V segments, including TRBV6-2 and TRBV6-3, were excluded.

Trimming stripped 6 bases from V and 7 bases from J, with 25 bases between. CDR3 length equals 16 residues. From germline, CDR1 is SGHDT and CDR2 YYEEEE. With regard to this clone: Its target is unknown.

The study ran its PCR with 60 Vbeta and 13 Jbeta primers. The method was immunoSEQ multiplex PCR; TCRdb's version includes in-frame clones alone and lacks a portion of them. The sample includes about 160,000 clones, 70% to 90% of them seen just once. Sequencing input: PBMCs. This TCR was recovered from a young woman in good health and CMV-seronegative. The chain has TRBV5-6 and TRBJ1-2, with TRBD1 as a possible D gene (5 bases). CDR3 in DNA: TGTGCCAGCACCACCCCTCTCATCGGGGGTAAAGGTGGCTACACCTTC. Its translation: CASTTPLIGGKGGYTF. The full variable domain, completed using reference TRBV5-6 and TRBJ1-2, is DAGVTQSPTHLIKTRGQQVTLRCSPKSGHDTVSWYQQALGQGPQFIFQYYEEEERQRGNFPDRFSGHQFPNYSSELNVNALLLGDSALYLCASTTPLIGGKGGYTFGSGTRLTVV.